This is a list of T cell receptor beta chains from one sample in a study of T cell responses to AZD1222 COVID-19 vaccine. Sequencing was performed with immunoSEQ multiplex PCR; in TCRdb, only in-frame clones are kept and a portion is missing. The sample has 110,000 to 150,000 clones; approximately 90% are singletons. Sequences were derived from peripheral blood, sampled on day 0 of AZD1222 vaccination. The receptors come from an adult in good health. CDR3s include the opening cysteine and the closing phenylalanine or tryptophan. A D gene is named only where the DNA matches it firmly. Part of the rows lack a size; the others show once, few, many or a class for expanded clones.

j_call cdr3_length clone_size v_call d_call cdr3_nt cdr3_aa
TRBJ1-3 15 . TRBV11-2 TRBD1 TGTGCCAGCAGCTCGGGACAGGTAGTCGGAAACACCATATATTTT CASSSGQVVGNTIYF
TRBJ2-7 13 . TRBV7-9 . TGTGCCAGCAGCTTAGGAACCGGAGGGGTGCAGTACTTC CASSLGTGGVQYF
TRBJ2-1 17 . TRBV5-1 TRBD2 TGCGCCAGCAGCCCGGGAGGGAATAGCCCCTCCTACAATGAGCAGTTCTTC CASSPGGNSPSYNEQFF
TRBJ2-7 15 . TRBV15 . TGTGCCACCAGCAGGTCTAGCCGTTACTCCTACGAGCAGTACTTC CATSRSSRYSYEQYF
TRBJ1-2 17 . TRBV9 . TGTGCCAGCAGCGTAGGCCCTCTGGCAGAAATAAACTATGGCTACACCTTC CASSVGPLAEINYGYTF
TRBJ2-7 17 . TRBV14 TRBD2 TGTGCCAGCAGCCAAGGGGACTTTAGCGGGAGACTCTACGAGCAGTACTTC CASSQGDFSGRLYEQYF
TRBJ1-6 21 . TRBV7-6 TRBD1 TGTGCCAGCAGCTTTTTAAGGGAGACAGGGGGCGCAAAGAGAAATAATTCACCCCTCCACTTT CASSFLRETGGAKRNNSPLHF
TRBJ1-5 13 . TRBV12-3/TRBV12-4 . TGTGCCAGCAGAGGTCAGGACAATCAGCCCCAGCATTTT CASRGQDNQPQHF
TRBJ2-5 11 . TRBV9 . TGTGCCAGCAGCCCAGGAGAGACCCAGTACTTC CASSPGETQYF
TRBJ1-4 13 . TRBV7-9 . TGTGCCAGCAGCCTCGGGGTGGGTGAAAAACTGTTTTTT CASSLGVGEKLFF
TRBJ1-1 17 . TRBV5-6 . TGTGCCAGCAGCGAGGGTTTTGGACAAGGTCCGAACACTGAAGCTTTCTTT CASSEGFGQGPNTEAFF
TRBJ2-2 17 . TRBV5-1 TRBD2 TGCGCCAGCAGCTTACTAGCGGGAGGGCCGGGAACCGGGGAGCTGTTTTTT CASSLLAGGPGTGELFF
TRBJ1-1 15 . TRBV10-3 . TGTGCCAGCGCGCCTTTACAGGAGTTTGGGACTGAAGCTTTCTTT CASAPLQEFGTEAFF
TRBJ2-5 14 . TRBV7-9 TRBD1 TGTGCCAGCAGCGCTGACAGGGTTCAAGAGACCCAGTACTTC CASSADRVQETQYF
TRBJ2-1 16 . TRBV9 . TGTGCCAGCAGCGTAGGGTCGGGACGATTTACCGATGAGCAGTTCTTC CASSVGSGRFTDEQFF
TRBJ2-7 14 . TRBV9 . TGTGCCAGCAGCGTAGGGGAGAGGGGCTACGAGCAGTACTTC CASSVGERGYEQYF
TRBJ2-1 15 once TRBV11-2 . TGTGCCAGCAGCTTAGGGGGGGGGCTTCAAAATGAGCAGTTCTTC CASSLGGGLQNEQFF
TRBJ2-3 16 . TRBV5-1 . TGCGCCAGCAGCTTGGAACAGGGAAGGGGGGCAGATACGCAGTATTTT CASSLEQGRGADTQYF
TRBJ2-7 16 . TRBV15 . TGTGCCACCAGCAGAGACCTGCAGGGGGGACGGGCCGAGCAGTACTTC CATSRDLQGGRAEQYF
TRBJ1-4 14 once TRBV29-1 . TGCAGCGTCTCTCTAGGGGGGGCGAATGAAAAACTGTTTTTT CSVSLGGANEKLFF
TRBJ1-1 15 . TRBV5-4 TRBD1 TGTGCCAGCAGCACGGGGACAGGGAAGAACACTGAAGCTTTCTTT CASSTGTGKNTEAFF
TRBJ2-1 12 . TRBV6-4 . TGTGCCAGCAGTGAACTGGGTGGGACCCAGTTCTTC CASSELGGTQFF
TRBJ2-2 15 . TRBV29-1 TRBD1 TGCAGCGCCGTTGTCGGGACAGGGGACACCGGGGAGCTGTTTTTT CSAVVGTGDTGELFF
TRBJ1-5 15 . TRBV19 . TGTGCCAGTAGTATAAACTCTCTAGGTAGTCAGCCCCAGCATTTT CASSINSLGSQPQHF
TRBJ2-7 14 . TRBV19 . TGTGCCAGTAGTATAGCGAGCACAGGCTACGAGCAGTACTTC CASSIASTGYEQYF
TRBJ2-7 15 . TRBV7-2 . TGTGCCAGCAGCTTAGTTCCGACAACGACCTACGAGCAGTACTTC CASSLVPTTTYEQYF
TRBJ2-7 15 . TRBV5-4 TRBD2 TGTGCCAGCAGCTTGGAACTAGCGGGTTTCGGCGAGCAGTACTTC CASSLELAGFGEQYF
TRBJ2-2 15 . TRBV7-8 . TGTGCCAGCAGCTTAGCCCGACTCTCAACCGGGGAGCTGTTTTTT CASSLARLSTGELFF
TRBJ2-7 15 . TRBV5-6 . TGTGCCAGCAGCTTGGGTCCCCTGATTGCCTACGAGCAGTACTTC CASSLGPLIAYEQYF
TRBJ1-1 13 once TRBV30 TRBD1 TGTGCCTGGACACGGGCAGGGGGGACTGAAGCTTTCTTT CAWTRAGGTEAFF
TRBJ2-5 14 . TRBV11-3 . TGTGCCAGCGGCGAAGGACGGGATCAAGAGACCCAGTACTTC CASGEGRDQETQYF
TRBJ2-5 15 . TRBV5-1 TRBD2 TGCGCCAGCAGCGAGCTAGCGGGAGGTGTTGAGACCCAGTACTTC CASSELAGGVETQYF
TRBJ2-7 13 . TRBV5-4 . TGTGCCAGCAGCGGTCGCGGTGGGAACGAGCAGTACTTC CASSGRGGNEQYF
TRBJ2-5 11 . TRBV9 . TGTGCCAGCAGCCCATCGGAGACCCAGTACTTC CASSPSETQYF
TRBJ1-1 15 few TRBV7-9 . TGTGCCAGCAGCATAGCCGGGACATTGAACACTGAAGCTTTCTTT CASSIAGTLNTEAFF
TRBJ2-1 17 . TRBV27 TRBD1 TGTGCCAGCAGTTTCATGAAAACAGGGGTCGCGCCCAATGAGCAGTTCTTC CASSFMKTGVAPNEQFF
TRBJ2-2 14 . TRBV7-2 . TGTGCCAGCAGCCCAGCTATAGGACACGGGGAGCTGTTTTTT CASSPAIGHGELFF
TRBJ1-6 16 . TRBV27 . TGTGCCAGCAGTTCCCGGGGCCTCGGCCTGAATTCACCCCTCCACTTT CASSSRGLGLNSPLHF
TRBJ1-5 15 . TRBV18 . TGTGCCAGCTCCCCAGGGAGGGGGGGTAATCAGCCCCAGCATTTT CASSPGRGGNQPQHF
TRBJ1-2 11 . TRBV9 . TGTGCCACTCAAGCCTTAGGAGGCTACACCTTC CATQALGGYTF
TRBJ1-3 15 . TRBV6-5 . TGTGCCAGCAGTCCCGCTCGCCAGGACGGAAACACCATATATTTT CASSPARQDGNTIYF
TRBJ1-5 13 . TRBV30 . TGTGCCTCCCAGTTCGGAGAGAATCAGCCCCAGCATTTT CASQFGENQPQHF
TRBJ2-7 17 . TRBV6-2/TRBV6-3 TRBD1 TGTGCCAGCAGTTATTTGACAGGGGGCGCGAGCTCCTACGAGCAGTACTTC CASSYLTGGASSYEQYF
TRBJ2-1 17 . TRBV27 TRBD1 TGTGCCAGCAGTTTAGGCCAGGGACAGAGAAACTACAATGAGCAGTTCTTC CASSLGQGQRNYNEQFF
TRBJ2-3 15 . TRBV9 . TGTGCCAGCAGCGTAAGACGCCCGGACACAGATACGCAGTATTTT CASSVRRPDTDTQYF
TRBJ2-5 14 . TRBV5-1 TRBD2 TGCGCCAGCAGCTCCTCTAGCGGGGGATGGACCCAGTACTTC CASSSSSGGWTQYF